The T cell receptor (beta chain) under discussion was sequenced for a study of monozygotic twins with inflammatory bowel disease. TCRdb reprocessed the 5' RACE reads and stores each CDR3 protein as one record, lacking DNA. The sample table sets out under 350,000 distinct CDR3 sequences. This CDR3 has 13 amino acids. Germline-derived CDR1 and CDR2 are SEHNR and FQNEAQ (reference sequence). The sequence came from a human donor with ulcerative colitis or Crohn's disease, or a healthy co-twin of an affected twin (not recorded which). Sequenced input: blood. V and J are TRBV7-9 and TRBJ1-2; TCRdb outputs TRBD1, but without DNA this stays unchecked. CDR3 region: CASSRDRGGGYTF.